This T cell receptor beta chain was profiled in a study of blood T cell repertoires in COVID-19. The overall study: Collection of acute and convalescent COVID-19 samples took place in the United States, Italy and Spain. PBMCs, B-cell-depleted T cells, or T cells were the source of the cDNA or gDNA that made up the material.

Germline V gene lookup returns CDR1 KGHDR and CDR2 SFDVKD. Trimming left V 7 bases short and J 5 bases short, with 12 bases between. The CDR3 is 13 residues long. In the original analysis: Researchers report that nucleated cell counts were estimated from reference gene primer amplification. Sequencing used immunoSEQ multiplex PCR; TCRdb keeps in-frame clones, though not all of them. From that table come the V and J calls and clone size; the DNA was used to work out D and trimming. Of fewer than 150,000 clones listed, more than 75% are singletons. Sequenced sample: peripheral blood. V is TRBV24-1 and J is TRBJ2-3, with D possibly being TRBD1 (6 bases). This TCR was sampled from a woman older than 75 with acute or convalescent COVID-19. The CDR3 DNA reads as TGTGCCACCAGGGACAGTCAATTAGATACGCAGTATTTT. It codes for CATRDSQLDTQYF.